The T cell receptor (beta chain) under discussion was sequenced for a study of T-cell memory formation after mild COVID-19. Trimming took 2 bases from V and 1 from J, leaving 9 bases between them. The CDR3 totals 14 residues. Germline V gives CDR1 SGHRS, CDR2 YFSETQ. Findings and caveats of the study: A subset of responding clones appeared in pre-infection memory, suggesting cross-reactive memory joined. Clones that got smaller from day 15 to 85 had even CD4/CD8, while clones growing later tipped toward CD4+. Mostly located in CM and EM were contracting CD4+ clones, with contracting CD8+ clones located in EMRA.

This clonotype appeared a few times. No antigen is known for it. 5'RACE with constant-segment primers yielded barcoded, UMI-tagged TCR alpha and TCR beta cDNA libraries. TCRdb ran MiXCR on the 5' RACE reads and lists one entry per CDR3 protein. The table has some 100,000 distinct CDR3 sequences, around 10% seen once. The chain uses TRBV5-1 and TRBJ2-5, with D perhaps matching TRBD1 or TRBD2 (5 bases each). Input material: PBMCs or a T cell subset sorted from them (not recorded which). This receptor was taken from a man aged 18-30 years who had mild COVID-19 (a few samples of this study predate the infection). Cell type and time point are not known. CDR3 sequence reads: CASSFYGAQETQYF. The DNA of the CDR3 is TGCGCCAGCAGCTTCTACGGGGCCCAAGAGACCCAGTACTTC.